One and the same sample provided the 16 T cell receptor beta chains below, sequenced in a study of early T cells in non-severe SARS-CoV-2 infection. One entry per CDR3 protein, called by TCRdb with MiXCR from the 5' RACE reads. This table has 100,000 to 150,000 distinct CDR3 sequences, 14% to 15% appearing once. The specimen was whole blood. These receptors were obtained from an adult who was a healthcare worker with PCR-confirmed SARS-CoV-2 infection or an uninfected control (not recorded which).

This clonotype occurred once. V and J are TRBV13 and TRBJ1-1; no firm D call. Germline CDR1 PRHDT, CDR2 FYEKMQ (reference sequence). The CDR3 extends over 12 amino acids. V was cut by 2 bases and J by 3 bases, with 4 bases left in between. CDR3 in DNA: TGTGCCAGCAGCTTAATGTACACTGAAGCTTTCTTT. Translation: CASSLMYTEAFF.

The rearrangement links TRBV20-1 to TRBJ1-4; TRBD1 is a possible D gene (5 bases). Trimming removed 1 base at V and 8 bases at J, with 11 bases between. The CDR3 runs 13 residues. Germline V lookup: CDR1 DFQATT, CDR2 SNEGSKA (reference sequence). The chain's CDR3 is CSARGDRAEKLFF. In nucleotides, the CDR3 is TGCAGTGCTAGAGGGGACCGAGCAGAAAAACTGTTTTTT.

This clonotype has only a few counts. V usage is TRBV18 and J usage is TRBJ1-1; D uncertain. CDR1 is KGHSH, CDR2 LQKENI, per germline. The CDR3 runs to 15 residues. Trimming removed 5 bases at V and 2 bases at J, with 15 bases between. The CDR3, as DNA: TGTGCCAGCTCAACCGCGACCAGATCCAACACTGAAGCTTTCTTT. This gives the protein CASSTATRSNTEAFF.

The CDR3 is CASSYRQEQGYTF. CDR3 in DNA: TGTGCCAGCAGTTATCGGCAGGAACAAGGCTACACCTTC. The chain uses TRBV6-6 and TRBJ1-2; D gene ambiguous. CDR1 is MNHNY and CDR2 is SVGAGI in the germline V gene (reference sequence). V gave up 3 bases and J gave up 8 bases, with 13 bases separating them. This CDR3 has 13 amino acids.

CDR3 coding DNA: TGTGCCAGTAGTACTTCTCGACAGGGGGCAAATCAGCCCCAGCATTTT. Protein: CASSTSRQGANQPQHF. This chain connects TRBV19 to TRBJ1-5, with TRBD1 matching over 10 bases. The CDR3 covers 16 residues. CDR1 is LNHDA, CDR2 SQIVND, per germline (reference sequence). V shed 4 bases and J 4 bases; nucleotides not matched to a gene: 7. The full variable domain, rest sourced from reference TRBV19 and TRBJ1-5, is DGGITQSPKYLFRKEGQNVTLSCEQNLNHDAMYWYRQDPGQGLRLIYYSQIVNDFQKGDIAEGYSVSREKKESFPLTVTSAQKNPTAFYLCASSTSRQGANQPQHFGDGTRLSIL.

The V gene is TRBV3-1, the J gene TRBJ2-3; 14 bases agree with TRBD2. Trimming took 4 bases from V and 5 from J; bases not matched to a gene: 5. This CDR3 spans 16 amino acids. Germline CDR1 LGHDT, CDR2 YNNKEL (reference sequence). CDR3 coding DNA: TGTGCCAGCAGCCTTTGGACTAGCGGGGGGAAAGATACGCAGTATTTT. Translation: CASSLWTSGGKDTQYF.

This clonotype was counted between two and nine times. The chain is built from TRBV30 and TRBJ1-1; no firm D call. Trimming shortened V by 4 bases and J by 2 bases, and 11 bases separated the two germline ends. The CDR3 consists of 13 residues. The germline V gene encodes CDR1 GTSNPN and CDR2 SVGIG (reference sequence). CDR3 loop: CAWTPHQNTEAFF. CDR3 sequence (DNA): TGTGCCTGGACCCCACACCAAAACACTGAAGCTTTCTTT.

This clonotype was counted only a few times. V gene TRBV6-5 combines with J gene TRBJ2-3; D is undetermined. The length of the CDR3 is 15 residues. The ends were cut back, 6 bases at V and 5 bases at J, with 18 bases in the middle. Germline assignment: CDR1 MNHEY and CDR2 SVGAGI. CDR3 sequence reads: CASSSRVHWLDTQYF. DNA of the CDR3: TGTGCCAGCAGCTCGCGCGTCCATTGGTTAGATACGCAGTATTTT.

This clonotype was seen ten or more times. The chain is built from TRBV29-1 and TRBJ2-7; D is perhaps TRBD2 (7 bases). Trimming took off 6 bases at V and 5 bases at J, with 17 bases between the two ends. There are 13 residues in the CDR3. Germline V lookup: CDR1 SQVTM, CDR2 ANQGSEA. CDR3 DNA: TGCAGCGTCGGTGGGAGGGACACCCACGAGCAGTACTTC. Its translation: CSVGGRDTHEQYF.

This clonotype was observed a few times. CDR3 nucleotide sequence: TGTGCCAGCACTGGACCCTACACTGAAGCTTTCTTT. Translated: CASTGPYTEAFF. This chain connects TRBV12-3 or TRBV12-4 to TRBJ1-1; D is uncertain. This CDR3 has 12 amino acids. V lost 7 bases, J lost 3 bases, and 9 bases lay in between.

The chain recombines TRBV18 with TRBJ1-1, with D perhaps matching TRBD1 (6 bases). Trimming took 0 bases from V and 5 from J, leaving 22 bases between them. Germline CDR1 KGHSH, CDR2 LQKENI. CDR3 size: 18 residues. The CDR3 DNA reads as TGTGCCAGCTCACCACCGTCGTTAGGAGGGGGTGGTAAGACTGAAGCTTTCTTT. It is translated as CASSPPSLGGGGKTEAFF.

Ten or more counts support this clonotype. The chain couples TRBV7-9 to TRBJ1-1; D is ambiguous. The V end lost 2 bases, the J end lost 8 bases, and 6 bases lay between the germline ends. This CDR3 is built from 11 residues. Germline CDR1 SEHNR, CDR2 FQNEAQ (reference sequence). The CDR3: CASSLYGEAFF. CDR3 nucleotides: TGTGCCAGCAGCTTATATGGCGAAGCTTTCTTT. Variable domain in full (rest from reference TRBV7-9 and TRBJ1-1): DTGVSQNPRHKITKRGQNVTFRCDPISEHNRLYWYRQTLGQGPEFLTYFQNEAQLEKSRLLSDRFSAERPKGSFSTLEIQRTEQGDSAMYLCASSLYGEAFFGQGTRLTVV.

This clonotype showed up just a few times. Here the CDR3 DNA reads TGTGCCAGCAGTTTACAGCTTGCGGGGGGCTACACCTTC. This translates into CASSLQLAGGYTF. This chain uses TRBV12-3 or TRBV12-4 with TRBJ1-2; D not certain. The CDR3 is 13 amino acids. The germline V and J ends were trimmed by 2 bases and 8 bases, with 12 bases remaining between them.

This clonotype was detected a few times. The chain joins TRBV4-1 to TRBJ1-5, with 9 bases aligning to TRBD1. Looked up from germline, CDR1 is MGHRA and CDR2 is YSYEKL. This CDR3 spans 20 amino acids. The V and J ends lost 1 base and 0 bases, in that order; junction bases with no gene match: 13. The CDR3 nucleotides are TGCGCCAGCAGCCAAGGAGCTCCCGGGACAGGGTCTTATAGCAATCAGCCCCAGCATTTT. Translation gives CASSQGAPGTGSYSNQPQHF.

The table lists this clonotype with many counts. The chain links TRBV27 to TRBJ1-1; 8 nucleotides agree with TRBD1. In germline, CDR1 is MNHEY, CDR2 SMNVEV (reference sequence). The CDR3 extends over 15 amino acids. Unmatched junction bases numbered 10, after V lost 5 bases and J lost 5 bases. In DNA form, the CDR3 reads TGTGCCAGCAGTAGGAGCGACAGGGGTGGTACTGAAGCTTTCTTT. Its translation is CASSRSDRGGTEAFF.

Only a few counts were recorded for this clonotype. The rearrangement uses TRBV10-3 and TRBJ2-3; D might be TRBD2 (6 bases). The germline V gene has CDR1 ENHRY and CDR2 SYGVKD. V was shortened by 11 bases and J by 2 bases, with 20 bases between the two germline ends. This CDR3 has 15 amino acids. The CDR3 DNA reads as TGTGCCTCCCAAATACCCGGGGGATCCACAGATACGCAGTATTTT. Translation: CASQIPGGSTDTQYF.